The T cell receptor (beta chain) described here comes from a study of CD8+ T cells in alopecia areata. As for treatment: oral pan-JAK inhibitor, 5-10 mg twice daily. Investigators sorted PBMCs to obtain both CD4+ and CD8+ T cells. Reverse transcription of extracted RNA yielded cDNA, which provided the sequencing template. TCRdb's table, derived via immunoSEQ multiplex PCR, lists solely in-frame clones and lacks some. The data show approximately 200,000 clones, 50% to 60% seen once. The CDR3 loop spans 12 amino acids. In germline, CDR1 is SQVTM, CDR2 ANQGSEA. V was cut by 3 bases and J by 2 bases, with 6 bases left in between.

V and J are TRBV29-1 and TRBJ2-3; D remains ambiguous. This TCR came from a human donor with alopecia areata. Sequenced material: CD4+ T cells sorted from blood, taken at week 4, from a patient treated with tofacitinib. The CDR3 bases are TGCAGCGTTGACGGTCTCACAGATACGCAGTATTTT. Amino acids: CSVDGLTDTQYF.